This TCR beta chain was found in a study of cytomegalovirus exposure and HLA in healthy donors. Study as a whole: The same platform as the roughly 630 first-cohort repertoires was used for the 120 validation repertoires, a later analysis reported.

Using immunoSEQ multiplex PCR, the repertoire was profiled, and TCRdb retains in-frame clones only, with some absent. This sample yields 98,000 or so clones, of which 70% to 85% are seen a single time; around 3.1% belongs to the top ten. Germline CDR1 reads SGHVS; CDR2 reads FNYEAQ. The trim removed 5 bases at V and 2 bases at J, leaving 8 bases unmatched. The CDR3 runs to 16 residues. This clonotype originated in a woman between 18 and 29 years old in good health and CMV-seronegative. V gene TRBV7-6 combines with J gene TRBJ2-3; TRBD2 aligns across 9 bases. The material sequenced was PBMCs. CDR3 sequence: CASSADSGGVTDTQYF. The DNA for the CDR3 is TGTGCCAGCAGCGCTGATAGCGGGGGAGTCACAGATACGCAGTATTTT. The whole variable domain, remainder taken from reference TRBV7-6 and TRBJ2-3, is GAGVSQSPRYKVTKRGQDVALRCDPISGHVSLYWYRQALGQGPEFLTYFNYEAQQDKSGLPNDRFSAERPEGSISTLTIQRTEQRDSAMYRCASSADSGGVTDTQYFGPGTRLTVL.